This T cell receptor (beta chain) was recorded in a study of blood T cell repertoires in COVID-19. Study-level background: The United States, Italy and Spain were the sources of the acute and convalescent COVID-19 samples. In each case, the material was cDNA or gDNA derived from T cells, B-cell-depleted T cells, or PBMCs.

This CDR3 has 17 amino acids. CDR1 is SGHTA, CDR2 FQGTGA, per germline. Details on this clone: One end of the junction does not line up with germline, which may come from a read error.

Methods used by the authors: Reference gene primers were amplified, and this amplification served to estimate nucleated cell counts. Data came from immunoSEQ multiplex PCR; TCRdb stores just in-frame clones and leaves some out. That table is the source of V, J and clone size, and D and trimming were worked out from the DNA. The sample shows 110,000 or so clones, around 85% of them seen only once. The TCR comes from a man aged 60 to 75 with acute or convalescent COVID-19. What was sequenced was peripheral blood. V usage is TRBV7-3 and J usage is TRBJ1-5; D call uncertain. CDR3 sequence: CASSLRRENICNQPQHF. For the CDR3, the DNA is TGTGCCAGCAGTTTAAGGAGGGAGAACATTTGTAATCAGCCCCAGCATTTT.